This TCR beta chain was sequenced for a study of blood T cell repertoires in COVID-19. Overall study context: PBMCs, B-cell-depleted T cells, or T cells provided the cDNA or gDNA that made up the material.

Participant ages covered roughly 18 to 89 years across 25 or so US areas. Assignments of participants to cohorts depended upon their own reported clinical history. With V trimmed by 4 bases and J by 7 bases, 12 bases remained unmatched. Looked up from germline, CDR1 is SGHNT and CDR2 is YYREEE (reference sequence). The CDR3 consists of 15 residues. Authors' processing steps: It was from reference gene primer amplification that nucleated cell counts were estimated. Sequencing was performed with immunoSEQ multiplex PCR; in TCRdb, only in-frame clones are kept and a portion is missing. That table is the source of V, J and clone size, and D and trimming were worked out from the DNA. The data hold some 180,000 clones, with approximately 86% observed a single time.

The chain combines TRBV5-4 with TRBJ1-2; 8 bases are shared with TRBD1. The TCR comes from a woman aged 60-75 years with acute COVID-19. Sequenced material: PBMCs or T cells enriched from blood (not recorded which). CDR3 coding DNA: TGTGCCAGCAGCCCGAGCTGGCCGCAGGGGGCTGGCTACACCTTC. Its translation: CASSPSWPQGAGYTF.